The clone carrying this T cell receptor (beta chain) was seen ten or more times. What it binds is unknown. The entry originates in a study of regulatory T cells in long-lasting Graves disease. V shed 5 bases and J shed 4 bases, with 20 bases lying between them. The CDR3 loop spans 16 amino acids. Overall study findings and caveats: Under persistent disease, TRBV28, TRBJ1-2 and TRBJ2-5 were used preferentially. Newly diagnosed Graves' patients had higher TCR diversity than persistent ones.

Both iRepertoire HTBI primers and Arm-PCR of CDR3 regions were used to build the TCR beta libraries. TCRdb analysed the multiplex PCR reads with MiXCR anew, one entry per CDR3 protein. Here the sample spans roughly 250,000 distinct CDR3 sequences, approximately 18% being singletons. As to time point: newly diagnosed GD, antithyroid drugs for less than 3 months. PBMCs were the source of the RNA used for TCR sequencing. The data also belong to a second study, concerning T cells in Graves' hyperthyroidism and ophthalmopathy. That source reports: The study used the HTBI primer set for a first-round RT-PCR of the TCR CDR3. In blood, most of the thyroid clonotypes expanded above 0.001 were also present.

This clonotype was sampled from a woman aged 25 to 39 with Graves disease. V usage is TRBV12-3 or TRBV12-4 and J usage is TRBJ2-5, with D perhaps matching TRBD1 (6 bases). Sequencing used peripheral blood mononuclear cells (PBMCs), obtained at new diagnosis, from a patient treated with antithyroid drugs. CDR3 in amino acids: CASSPRRQGLRETQYF. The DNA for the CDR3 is TGTGCCAGCAGTCCCAGGAGGCAGGGGTTAAGAGAGACCCAGTACTTC.